These T cell receptor beta chains were read from a single sample in a study of cytomegalovirus exposure and HLA in healthy donors. Only in-frame clones appear in the TCRdb table, and some are missing; sequencing was by immunoSEQ multiplex PCR. The top ten clones hold over 7% of a sample with some 100,000 clones, about 80% of them seen once. Sequenced material: PBMCs. The origin of the receptors is a woman aged 50 to 60 in good health and CMV-seropositive. CDR3s include the opening cysteine and the closing phenylalanine or tryptophan. Each record gives: clone size, CDR3 length, D gene, J gene, V gene, CDR3 protein, CDR3 DNA. A D gene is named only where the DNA matches it firmly. Clone size is stated in some rows and not others, as once, few, many or a class when expanded.

.,15,TRBD1,TRBJ1-3,TRBV7-2,CASSLDRGPGNTIYF,TGTGCCAGCAGCTTAGACAGGGGGCCTGGAAACACCATATATTTT
few,14,.,TRBJ2-7,TRBV28,CASRGTFPSNEQYF,TGTGCCAGCAGGGGGACTTTCCCCTCGAACGAGCAGTACTTC
.,15,TRBD2,TRBJ2-7,TRBV7-2,CASSLEVAGVGEQYF,TGTGCCAGCAGCTTAGAAGTAGCGGGAGTTGGGGAGCAGTACTTC
.,14,.,TRBJ1-2,TRBV5-4,CASSAYRGNYGYTF,TGTGCCAGCAGCGCATATAGGGGTAACTATGGCTACACCTTC
.,13,.,TRBJ2-1,TRBV9,CASSAVTYDEQFF,TGTGCCAGCAGTGCTGTCACTTACGATGAGCAGTTCTTC
.,14,TRBD1,TRBJ2-7,TRBV18,CASSPGTGDYEQYF,TGTGCCAGCTCACCGGGGACAGGGGACTACGAGCAGTACTTC
few,15,TRBD1,TRBJ2-5,TRBV6-6,CASSSRDRAQETQYF,TGTGCCAGCAGCTCCCGGGACAGGGCCCAAGAGACCCAGTACTTC
.,13,TRBD2,TRBJ2-2,TRBV9,CASSISGTGELFF,TGTGCCAGCAGCATTAGCGGGACCGGGGAGCTGTTTTTT
.,15,TRBD2,TRBJ2-1,TRBV6-5,CASSFGWGGSNEQFF,TGTGCCAGCAGCTTTGGATGGGGGGGGAGTAATGAGCAGTTCTTC
.,16,TRBD1,TRBJ2-7,TRBV7-9,CASSLGPRQGSYEQYF,TGTGCCAGCAGCTTAGGCCCTCGACAGGGATCCTACGAGCAGTACTTC
.,12,.,TRBJ2-7,TRBV27,CASKDSVGEQYF,TGTGCCAGCAAGGACTCGGTCGGGGAGCAGTACTTC
once,16,TRBD2,TRBJ2-3,TRBV7-9,CASSLGTSGVTDTQYF,TGTGCCAGCAGCCTAGGGACTAGCGGGGTGACAGATACGCAGTATTTT
.,14,.,TRBJ1-2,TRBV6-1,CASSETPSDYGYTF,TGTGCCAGCAGTGAGACTCCTTCTGACTATGGCTACACCTTC
.,13,TRBD1,TRBJ2-5,TRBV5-6,CASSWDSQETQYF,TGTGCCAGCTCGTGGGACAGCCAAGAGACCCAGTACTTC
.,13,.,TRBJ2-4,TRBV7-9,CASSRGAKNIQYF,TGTGCCAGCAGCCGGGGTGCCAAAAACATTCAGTACTTC
.,14,TRBD2,TRBJ2-1,TRBV13,CASSFSGIRGEQFF,TGTGCCAGCAGTTTTAGCGGGATACGGGGTGAGCAGTTCTTC
once,15,.,TRBJ1-5,TRBV7-6,CASSPPGEVNQPQHF,TGTGCCAGCAGCCCCCCCGGGGAGGTCAATCAGCCCCAGCATTTT
.,14,.,TRBJ2-7,TRBV6-1,CASSATAISYEQYF,TGTGCCAGCAGTGCAACAGCTATCTCCTACGAGCAGTACTTC
.,14,.,TRBJ2-5,TRBV2,CASSQRQLGETQYF,TGTGCCAGCAGTCAAAGACAGCTTGGGGAGACCCAGTACTTC
.,14,.,TRBJ2-7,TRBV7-3,CASSPTRESGEQYF,TGTGCCAGCAGCCCGACGAGGGAGTCGGGCGAGCAGTACTTC
.,13,.,TRBJ2-7,TRBV6-6,CASSYSRSYEQYF,TGTGCCAGCAGTTACTCGAGGTCCTACGAGCAGTACTTC
few,14,TRBD2,TRBJ2-3,TRBV18,CASLPGLDADTQYF,TGTGCCAGCTTGCCGGGACTAGACGCAGATACGCAGTATTTT
.,14,.,TRBJ1-2,TRBV25-1,CASSQGLGSYGYTF,TGTGCCAGCAGCCAGGGGCTAGGAAGCTATGGCTACACCTTC
.,15,.,TRBJ2-1,TRBV13,CASKDGLATYNEQFF,TGTGCCAGCAAGGATGGGCTAGCGACATACAATGAGCAGTTCTTC
.,14,TRBD2,TRBJ2-7,TRBV7-9,CASNPGGFSYEQYF,TGTGCCAGCAACCCGGGGGGGTTCTCCTACGAGCAGTACTTC
.,15,TRBD1,TRBJ1-5,TRBV19,CASHADRGNNQPQHF,TGTGCCAGCCACGCTGACAGGGGGAACAATCAGCCCCAGCATTTT
.,17,TRBD2,TRBJ2-3,TRBV7-2,CASSLDLAGGNTDTQYF,TGTGCCAGCAGCTTAGATCTAGCGGGGGGGAACACAGATACGCAGTATTTT
.,14,.,TRBJ1-3,TRBV9,CASSVAREANTIYF,TGTGCCAGCAGCGTAGCCAGGGAGGCAAACACCATATATTTT
.,13,.,TRBJ2-3,TRBV7-2,CASSPFGGGTQYF,TGTGCCAGCAGCCCTTTTGGTGGGGGGACGCAGTATTTT